These 26 T cell receptor beta chains originate from one sample sequenced in a study of control samples from healthy donors and cancer patients. Clones were sequenced by immunoSEQ multiplex PCR, and TCRdb holds only the in-frame ones, with some missing. The sample consists of about 110,000 clones, approximately 80% of them appearing once. The sequenced sample consisted of blood. These receptors all stem from a man between 18 and 29 years old in good health.

The CDR3 spells CASSHRQGWNSPLHF. The CDR3 coding sequence is TGTGCCAGCAGCCATCGACAGGGCTGGAATTCACCCCTCCACTTT. V and J are TRBV14 and TRBJ1-6; 7 positions agree with TRBD1. Trimming at V came to 3 bases and at J to 7 bases, leaving 6 bases not matched to a gene. The germline V gene encodes CDR1 SGHDN and CDR2 FVKESK. The CDR3 sequence is 15 residues long.

V gene TRBV6-5 combines with J gene TRBJ2-7; the D is unclear. V gave up 5 bases and J gave up 7 bases, with 9 bases separating them. Germline lookup yields CDR1 MNHEY and CDR2 SVGAGI. This CDR3 has 11 residues. CDR3 sequence (DNA): TGTGCCAGCAGTCAACGGTGGGAGCAGTACGTC. Translation: CASSQRWEQYV.

The V and J genes are TRBV2 and TRBJ1-4; possibly TRBD1 for D (5 bases). Germline V CDR1 and CDR2: SNHLY, FYNNEI. V lost 0 bases and J 0 bases, leaving 8 bases between the germline ends. The CDR3 length is 16 residues. Here the CDR3 DNA reads TGTGCCAGCAGTGAAGCGCTGGGGCCAACTAATGAAAAACTGTTTTTT. Translating gives CASSEALGPTNEKLFF.

The rearrangement joins TRBV30 to TRBJ1-5, with D unresolved. CDR3 length: 19 amino acids. The germline V gene has CDR1 GTSNPN and CDR2 SVGIG (reference sequence). V dropped 2 bases and J dropped 2 bases, with 25 bases sitting between them. CDR3 sequence reads: CAWSLSFSGRVLGNQPQHF. CDR3 DNA sequence: TGTGCCTGGAGTCTCTCATTCAGTGGTCGAGTTTTAGGCAATCAGCCCCAGCATTTT.

J is TRBJ2-5 and V is TRBV10-3; TRBD2 matches at 11 bases. Unmatched junction bases numbered 12, after V lost 8 bases and J lost 4 bases. This CDR3 contains 16 residues. Germline V CDR1 and CDR2: ENHRY, SYGVKD. In nucleotides, the CDR3 is TGTGCCATCCGCGAACCCACTAGCGGGGGACGAGAGACCCAGTACTTC. Translated, it gives CAIREPTSGGRETQYF.

The chain joins TRBV27 to TRBJ2-2; a possible D gene is TRBD2 (5 bases). Germline V CDR1 and CDR2: MNHEY, SMNVEV (reference sequence). V was clipped by 2 bases and J by 4 bases, with 11 bases between them. This CDR3 is 15 amino acids long. Here the CDR3 reads CASSLRGRATGELFF. The CDR3 region has the DNA TGTGCCAGCAGTTTACGAGGGCGGGCCACCGGGGAGCTGTTTTTT.

This clone showed up just once. The rearrangement joins TRBV7-2 to TRBJ1-1; weak D call: TRBD1 (6 bases). The CDR3 covers 14 residues. Per the germline V gene, CDR1 is SGHTA and CDR2 is FQGNSA. V was clipped by 3 bases and J by 1 base, with 9 bases between them. The CDR3 region has the DNA TGTGCCAGCAGCTTCTTGACAGGGAACACTGAAGCTTTCTTT. Translating it yields CASSFLTGNTEAFF.

The genes are TRBV5-1 and TRBJ1-2; TRBD1 aligns across 7 bases. The V and J ends lost 5 bases and 0 bases, in that order; junction bases with no gene match: 4. The germline gives CDR1 SGHRS, CDR2 YFSETQ. The CDR3 consists of 14 residues. CDR3: CASSRTGSNYGYTF. The CDR3, as DNA: TGCGCCAGCAGTCGGACAGGATCTAACTATGGCTACACCTTC.

In this sample, this clone turned up once. The rearrangement joins TRBV28 to TRBJ1-2, with a possible D match to TRBD1 (6 bases). The CDR3 is 11 residues long. Germline V gives CDR1 MDHEN, CDR2 SYDVKM. Trimming stripped 7 bases from V and 4 bases from J, with 7 bases between. CDR3 residues: CASKDSYGYTF. CDR3 bases: TGTGCCAGCAAGGACAGCTATGGCTACACCTTC.

CDR3 amino acids: CASSAPKEGSGPDTQYF. CDR3 bases: TGTGCCAGCAGCGCCCCTAAGGAGGGAAGTGGGCCAGATACGCAGTATTTT. J is TRBJ2-3 and V is TRBV5-8, with D possibly being TRBD2 (6 bases). Trimming took off 4 bases at V and 4 bases at J, with 22 bases between the two ends. This CDR3 has 17 amino acids. From germline, CDR1 is SGHTS and CDR2 YDEGEE. The whole variable domain, filled in from reference TRBV5-8 and TRBJ2-3, reads EAGVTQSPTHLIKTRGQQATLRCSPISGHTSVYWYQQALGLGLQFLLWYDEGEERNRGNFPPRFSGRQFPNYSSELNVNALELEDSALYLCASSAPKEGSGPDTQYFGPGTRLTVL.

The rearrangement uses TRBV7-2 and TRBJ1-3, with D possibly being TRBD1 (6 bases). The CDR3 contains 16 residues. Germline loops: CDR1 SGHTA, CDR2 FQGNSA. V lost 3 bases and J 0 bases, leaving 12 bases between the germline ends. The CDR3 spells CASSFWTASSGNTIYF. DNA of the CDR3: TGTGCCAGCAGCTTTTGGACAGCGAGCTCTGGAAACACCATATATTTT.

V and J are TRBV7-8 and TRBJ2-7; TRBD1 agrees at 8 bases. This CDR3 comprises 14 residues. Trimming cost V 5 bases and J 4 bases; bases outside gene matches: 7. The germline gives CDR1 SGHVS, CDR2 FQNEAQ. For the CDR3, the DNA is TGTGCCAGCAGCCCCGGGACAGGAGGGTACGAGCAGTACTTC. This translates into CASSPGTGGYEQYF.

The V and J genes are TRBV18 and TRBJ2-2; D is undetermined. V lost 2 bases and J lost 2, with 3 bases in between. The CDR3 contains 13 residues. Germline assignment: CDR1 KGHSH and CDR2 LQKENI. As DNA, the CDR3 is TGTGCCAGCTCACCAGGAAACACCGGGGAGCTGTTTTTT. Translated: CASSPGNTGELFF.

The rearrangement joins TRBV28 to TRBJ1-2; a possible D gene is TRBD1 (6 bases). Germline V CDR1 and CDR2: MDHEN, SYDVKM. The V gene lost 8 bases and the J gene lost 4 bases, with 20 bases spanning the gap. There are 15 residues in the CDR3. CDR3 region: CASLSPGQQLYGYTF. CDR3 bases: TGTGCCAGCCTCTCCCCTGGACAGCAGCTCTATGGCTACACCTTC.

The V call is TRBV6-6, the J call TRBJ1-1, with TRBD1 identical over 7 bases. The CDR3 runs 14 residues. Germline lookup yields CDR1 MNHNY and CDR2 SVGAGI (reference sequence). The V gene end was trimmed by 6 bases and the J gene end by 2 bases; junction bases not matched to a gene: 6. For the CDR3, the DNA is TGTGCCAGCAGCCCCGGGACAGCAAACACTGAAGCTTTCTTT. Translating it yields CASSPGTANTEAFF.

The J gene is TRBJ2-3, the V gene TRBV14; no firm D call. Germline V gives CDR1 SGHDN, CDR2 FVKESK. There are 17 residues in the CDR3. V lost 2 bases and J lost 1, with 16 bases in between. In DNA, the CDR3 is TGTGCCAGCAGCCAAATTTTAGGCCTCTGGGGCACAGATACGCAGTATTTT. It codes for CASSQILGLWGTDTQYF. The full variable domain, in which reference TRBV14 and TRBJ2-3 provide the parts outside the CDR3, is EAGVTQFPSHSVIEKGQTVTLRCDPISGHDNLYWYRRVMGKEIKFLLHFVKESKQDESGMPNNRFLAERTGGTYSTLKVQPAELEDSGVYFCASSQILGLWGTDTQYFGPGTRLTVL.

The V call is TRBV3-1 (or the pseudogene TRBV3-2), the J call TRBJ2-5, with D unclear. Per germline, CDR1 LGHDT and CDR2 YNNKEL (reference sequence). CDR3 length: 14 residues. Deletions cut 3 bases from V and 1 base from J, with 9 bases between. The CDR3 bases are TGTGCCAGCAGCCATCTAGATCCCCAAGAGACCCAGTACTTC. Its protein product is CASSHLDPQETQYF.

The V gene is TRBV6-2 or TRBV6-3, the J gene TRBJ1-2, with D tentatively TRBD1 (6 bases). This CDR3 is built from 17 residues. The V end was cut by 6 bases, the J end by 4 bases, with 24 bases between. CDR1 is MNHEY and CDR2 is SVGEGT in the germline V gene. CDR3 coding DNA: TGTGCCAGCAGCCTCAACCCTCCGGGCAGGGGACGCTATGGCTACACCTTC. Translated: CASSLNPPGRGRYGYTF.

This rearrangement joins TRBV11-2 to TRBJ1-1, with 10 bases matching TRBD1. This CDR3 region has 17 residues. V lost 7 bases to trimming and J lost 1 base; unmatched junction nucleotides: 12. CDR1 and CDR2 from the germline V gene are SGHAT and FQNNGV. The DNA for the CDR3 is TGTGCCAGCAACACGGTCGGGGACAGGGGCCCGAACACTGAAGCTTTCTTT. Protein: CASNTVGDRGPNTEAFF.

This clone came up a few times. The chain carries TRBV28 and TRBJ1-2, with 7 bases aligning to TRBD1. This CDR3 is built from 12 residues. CDR1 MDHEN and CDR2 SYDVKM come from the germline V gene. Unmatched junction bases numbered 6, after V lost 6 bases and J lost 8 bases. The CDR3 sequence is CASRDDRDGYTF. CDR3 DNA sequence: TGTGCCAGCAGGGACGACAGGGACGGCTACACCTTC.

This clone was observed once. The chain joins TRBV6-1 to TRBJ1-4, with D hard to call. Between the trimmed V and J ends, which lost 3 bases and 11 bases, there was a span of 13 bases. Per germline, CDR1 MNHNS and CDR2 SASEGT. The CDR3 has 13 amino acids. The CDR3 bases are TGTGCCAGCAGTGAGGCGGCCTGGTGGAAACTGTTTTTT. Translating gives CASSEAAWWKLFF.

This clone was recorded only once. The J gene is TRBJ1-1, the V gene TRBV28; no reliable D call. The CDR3 is 14 residues long. Trimming removed 4 bases at V and 3 bases at J, with 12 bases between. Germline CDR1 is MDHEN and CDR2 is SYDVKM. CDR3 sequence reads: CASSSPTRDTEAFF. The DNA for the CDR3 is TGTGCCAGCAGTTCCCCCACAAGGGACACTGAAGCTTTCTTT.

This clone occurred once. The CDR3 coding sequence is TGTGCCAGCGAATTTAATGAAAAACTGTTTTTT. Its protein is CASEFNEKLFF. This chain joins TRBV2 and TRBJ1-4; no clear D gene. V gave up 8 bases and J gave up 4 bases, with 5 bases separating them. The CDR3 loop spans 11 amino acids. Germline values: CDR1 SNHLY, CDR2 FYNNEI. Complete variable domain (other parts from reference TRBV2 and TRBJ1-4): EPEVTQTPSHQVTQMGQEVILRCVPISNHLYFYWYRQILGQKVEFLVSFYNNEISEKSEIFDDQFSVERPDGSNFTLKIRSTKLEDSAMYFCASEFNEKLFFGSGTQLSVL.

The chain employs TRBV5-1 and TRBJ2-4; D might be TRBD1 (5 bases). Germline lookup yields CDR1 SGHRS and CDR2 YFSETQ. The CDR3 totals 17 residues. Between the trimmed V and J ends, which lost 4 bases and 0 bases, there was a span of 17 bases. This CDR3 is CASSMGNGQVAKNIQYF. In DNA form, the CDR3 reads TGCGCCAGCAGCATGGGGAACGGACAAGTAGCCAAAAACATTCAGTACTTC.

On this clone itself: One junction end disagrees with the germline gene, perhaps due to a read error. The chain recombines TRBV24-1 with TRBJ2-1; 7 bases are shared with TRBD1. This CDR3 is built from 16 residues. Germline-derived CDR1 and CDR2 are KGHDR and SFDVKD. The DNA for the CDR3 is TGTGCCACCAGTGATCTGAACAGGGGACCCTACAATGGGCAGTTCTTC. Protein product: CATSDLNRGPYNGQFF.

This chain connects TRBV6-6 to TRBJ1-5, with TRBD1 identical over 7 bases. Losses at the gene ends were 5 bases for V and 0 bases for J; bases not matched to a gene: 1. The germline gives CDR1 MNHNY, CDR2 SVGAGI (reference sequence). This CDR3 has 14 amino acids. CDR3 coding DNA: TGTGCCAGCAGTCGACAGGGTAGCAATCAGCCCCAGCATTTT. Translated: CASSRQGSNQPQHF.